This section outlines one T cell receptor (beta chain) sequence together with its context. Measured with immunoSEQ multiplex PCR; TCRdb has only the in-frame clones, and not every one. The sample consists of 90,000 to 130,000 clones, roughly four fifths of them appearing once. This entry comes from a study of radiotherapy plus CTLA-4 blockade in lung cancer. Looked up from germline, CDR1 is SNHLY and CDR2 is FYNNEI. V shed 6 bases, J shed 0 bases, and the junction held 3 bases outside the gene matches. The CDR3 is 14 residues long. The source was peripheral blood, collected from a patient treated with radiotherapy plus ipilimumab. The TCR originated in a human donor with non-small cell lung cancer that progressed on radiotherapy plus ipilimumab. Some clones in this sample may be carry-over from other donors' samples. V usage is TRBV2 and J usage is TRBJ2-3; 7 positions agree with TRBD1. CDR3 loop: CASRGTVSTDTQYF. The CDR3 nucleotides read TGTGCCAGCAGAGGGACAGTTAGCACAGATACGCAGTATTTT.